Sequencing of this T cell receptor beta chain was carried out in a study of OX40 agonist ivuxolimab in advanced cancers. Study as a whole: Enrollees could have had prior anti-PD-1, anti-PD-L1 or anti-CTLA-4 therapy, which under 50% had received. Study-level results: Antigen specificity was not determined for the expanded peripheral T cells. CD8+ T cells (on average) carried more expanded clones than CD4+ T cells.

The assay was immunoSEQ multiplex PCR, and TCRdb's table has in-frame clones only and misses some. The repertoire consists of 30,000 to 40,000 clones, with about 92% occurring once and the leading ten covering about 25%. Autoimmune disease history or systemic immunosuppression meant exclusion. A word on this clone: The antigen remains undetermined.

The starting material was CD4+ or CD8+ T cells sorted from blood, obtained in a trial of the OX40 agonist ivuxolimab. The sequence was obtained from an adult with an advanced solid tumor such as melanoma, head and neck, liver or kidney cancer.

In DNA form, the CDR3 reads TGCGCCAGCAGCCAAGATAGCGCAGGCGCGGGCGGGGAGCTGTTTTTT. This translates into CASSQDSAGAGGELFF. The chain recombines TRBV4-1 with TRBJ2-2, with a tentative D call TRBD2 (5 bases). This CDR3 spans 16 amino acids. CDR1 is MGHRA, CDR2 YSYEKL, per germline. Trimming removed 0 bases from V and 7 bases from J, with 15 bases in between.